The entry that follows covers one T cell receptor beta chain sequence. Antigen: not known. TCR beta CDR3 regions were amplified from RNA transcripts. The TCR CDR3 first-round RT-PCR relied on the HTBI primer set. TCRdb recomputed calls from the multiplex PCR reads with MiXCR, one row per CDR3 protein. The sample has about 400,000 distinct CDR3 sequences; 15% are singletons. Researchers barred patients who had uncontrolled infection, other autoimmune disease, pregnancy or lactation. Diagnoses used clinical symptoms, serum thyroxine and TRAb, thyroid ultrasound and orbital computed tomography. Fresh peripheral blood, around 9.2 ml of it, supplied the PBMCs. The data are from a study of T cells in Graves' hyperthyroidism and ophthalmopathy. V lost 0 bases to trimming and J lost 2 bases; unmatched junction nucleotides: 6. This CDR3 region has 16 residues. CDR1 is LGHDT and CDR2 is YNNKEL in the germline V gene (reference sequence).

Study-level findings and limits: Ophthalmopathy was told apart from stable hyperthyroidism by a 13 V-J model.

The specimen sequenced was blood. The clonotype was recovered from a woman aged 25 to 39 with Graves' hyperthyroidism. The V call is TRBV3-1, the J call TRBJ2-7; 8 bases match TRBD2. The CDR3 protein is CASSQEGTRDTYEQYF. In DNA form, the CDR3 reads TGTGCCAGCAGCCAAGAGGGGACTAGGGACACCTACGAGCAGTACTTC.